One sample yielded the 22 T cell receptor beta chains listed below, sequenced in a study of Ad26.COV2.S vaccination and SARS-CoV-2 variants. Profiling relied on immunoSEQ multiplex PCR, and the TCRdb table lists in-frame clones only, not all of them. The sample carries about 350,000 clones, roughly 90% recorded once. Documented treatment: about 20 received Ad26.COV2.S at low or high dose, single or two shots; roughly five received placebo; per-sample allocation not given. Samples analyzed were those drawn on day 63 after the first vaccine or placebo injection. The specimen was peripheral blood, collected in a trial of Ad26.COV2.S vaccine versus placebo. The receptors shown here come from a person between 18 and 65 years old who received the Ad26.COV2.S COVID-19 vaccine or a placebo.

CDR3 in DNA: TGTGCCAGCAGCTTTAGGGAAACTAACTATGGCTACACCTTC. It translates to CASSFRETNYGYTF. The chain carries TRBV7-2 and TRBJ1-2; no firm D call. This CDR3 is 14 amino acids long. CDR1 is SGHTA and CDR2 is FQGNSA in the germline V gene. The V end lost 3 bases, the J end lost 0 bases, and 8 bases lay between the germline ends.

The chain carries TRBV27 and TRBJ1-1, with D uncertain. Trimming took 6 bases from V and 1 from J, leaving 9 bases between them. Germline CDR1 and CDR2: MNHEY and SMNVEV (reference sequence). This CDR3 region has 13 residues. The DNA for the CDR3 is TGTGCCAGCAGGTTCACCCCGAACACTGAAGCTTTCTTT. As protein: CASRFTPNTEAFF.

The chain employs TRBV7-6 and TRBJ2-1, with TRBD1 identical over 7 bases. CDR3 length: 17 amino acids. J lost 0 bases, V lost 5 bases, and 10 bases had no gene match. From germline, CDR1 is SGHVS and CDR2 FNYEAQ. The CDR3 nucleotides read TGTGCCAGCAGCCCGCAGGTGAAGGGGGCCTCCTACAATGAGCAGTTCTTC. Translation: CASSPQVKGASYNEQFF.

CDR3 bases: TGTGCCAGCAGCCCCGTTGGAGCGGGGGAGTTCGCAGATACGCAGTATTTT. Its protein product is CASSPVGAGEFADTQYF. V is TRBV5-6 and J is TRBJ2-3; 8 positions match TRBD2. The CDR3 spans 17 residues. The ends lost 4 bases at V and 4 bases at J; junction bases unmatched: 14. Per the germline V gene, CDR1 is SGHDT and CDR2 is YYEEEE. Full variable domain (remainder filled in from reference TRBV5-6 and TRBJ2-3): DAGVTQSPTHLIKTRGQQVTLRCSPKSGHDTVSWYQQALGQGPQFIFQYYEEEERQRGNFPDRFSGHQFPNYSSELNVNALLLGDSALYLCASSPVGAGEFADTQYFGPGTRLTVL.

This chain links TRBV6-4 with TRBJ2-2, with D perhaps TRBD1 (6 bases). Germline V gives CDR1 MRHNA, CDR2 SNTAGT. This CDR3 is built from 16 residues. V was pared by 6 bases and J by 3 bases, with 17 bases between. CDR3 DNA sequence: TGTGCCAGCAGACCGGAGGTGGGGGCGGACACCGGGGAGCTGTTTTTT. It codes for CASRPEVGADTGELFF.

V and J are TRBV19 and TRBJ1-2; D is unclear. V lost 0 bases and J lost 7, with 12 bases in between. This CDR3 has 14 amino acids. Germline assignment: CDR1 LNHDA and CDR2 SQIVND (reference sequence). CDR3 region: CASSIDLGPLGYTF. In DNA, the CDR3 is TGTGCCAGTAGTATAGATCTGGGTCCCCTTGGCTACACCTTC.

This chain joins TRBV6-5 and TRBJ2-7; D ambiguous. Trimming removed 6 bases at V and 3 bases at J, with 9 bases between. Germline V gives CDR1 MNHEY, CDR2 SVGAGI. The CDR3 loop spans 12 amino acids. The CDR3 is CASRQSDYEQYF. The CDR3 DNA reads TGTGCCAGCAGGCAGAGCGACTACGAGCAGTACTTC.

The V gene is TRBV18, the J gene TRBJ2-5; the D gene is possibly TRBD2 (5 bases). Germline CDR1 is KGHSH and CDR2 is LQKENI. CDR3 length: 14 amino acids. Trimming took off 5 bases at V and 7 bases at J, with 17 bases between the two ends. As DNA, the CDR3 is TGTGCCAGCTCAGTCCCCGGGATCTCGGGGACCCAGTACTTC. Protein sequence: CASSVPGISGTQYF.

The chain recombines TRBV11-3 with TRBJ2-2; possibly TRBD1 for D (6 bases). Germline CDR1 SGHNT, CDR2 YENEEA. CDR3 length equals 15 residues. The V end was cut by 5 bases, the J end by 3 bases, with 13 bases between. The CDR3 bases are TGTGCCAGCAGCCGACAGGTGGGGGACACCGGGGAGCTGTTTTTT. This codes for CASSRQVGDTGELFF.

The V and J genes are TRBV6-5 and TRBJ1-4, with a tentative D call TRBD1 (5 bases). There are 12 residues in the CDR3. The V end lost 6 bases, the J end lost 10 bases, and 12 bases lay between the germline ends. In germline, CDR1 is MNHEY, CDR2 SVGAGI. The DNA of the CDR3 is TGTGCCAGCAGCCTTTCCGGGGGAAAACTGTTTTTT. Amino acids: CASSLSGGKLFF.

This chain uses TRBV18 with TRBJ2-3; 12 positions agree with TRBD1. Germline values: CDR1 KGHSH, CDR2 LQKENI. The CDR3 covers 16 residues. V trimming: 3 bases; J trimming: 5 bases; junction bases outside the gene matches: 6. CDR3: CASSPPGTGGRDTQYF. In DNA form, the CDR3 reads TGTGCCAGCTCACCCCCCGGGACAGGGGGCAGAGATACGCAGTATTTT.

The V call is TRBV5-1, the J call TRBJ2-7; D remains ambiguous. The CDR3 totals 12 residues. CDR1 and CDR2 from the germline V gene are SGHRS and YFSETQ. Trimming shortened V by 1 base and J by 3 bases, and 5 bases separated the two germline ends. The CDR3 nucleotides read TGCGCCAGCAGCTTGAGGGACTACGAGCAGTACTTC. This translates into CASSLRDYEQYF. Full variable domain (remainder filled in from reference TRBV5-1 and TRBJ2-7): KAGVTQTPRYLIKTRGQQVTLSCSPISGHRSVSWYQQTPGQGLQFLFEYFSETQRNKGNFPGRFSGRQFSNSRSEMNVSTLELGDSALYLCASSLRDYEQYFGPGTRLTVT.

This clone came up a few times. The chain combines TRBV7-3 with TRBJ2-7, with D maybe TRBD1 (5 bases). The germline V gene encodes CDR1 SGHTA and CDR2 FQGTGA. There are 15 residues in the CDR3. Trimming stripped 1 base from V and 2 bases from J, with 12 bases between. CDR3 residues: CASSLSSDRTYEQYF. The CDR3 DNA is TGTGCCAGCAGCTTAAGCAGTGACAGAACCTACGAGCAGTACTTC.

The J gene is TRBJ1-6, the V gene TRBV9; TRBD1 is a possible D gene (6 bases). The germline gives CDR1 SGDLS, CDR2 YYNGEE. The CDR3 runs to 17 residues. V lost 0 bases and J 9 bases, leaving 19 bases between the germline ends. CDR3 DNA: TGTGCCAGCAGCGTAGCTTCAGGGAACAGGGTGGCTTCACCCCTCCACTTT. Translation: CASSVASGNRVASPLHF.

The rearrangement uses TRBV7-2 and TRBJ2-3; the D is unclear. This CDR3 has 15 amino acids. V was cut by 5 bases and J by 0 bases, with 12 bases left in between. The V gene's germline CDR1 is SGHTA and CDR2 FQGNSA. CDR3 nucleotide sequence: TGTGCCAGCAGCCACTACCTGTCGAGCACAGATACGCAGTATTTT. This encodes CASSHYLSSTDTQYF.

The chain joins TRBV19 to TRBJ1-1; no reliable D call. V was clipped by 2 bases and J by 10 bases, with 11 bases between them. Germline CDR1 reads LNHDA; CDR2 reads SQIVND (reference sequence). There are 12 residues in the CDR3. The CDR3 bases are TGTGCCAGTAGTATAACAAATATGCCAGCTTTCTTT. It is translated as CASSITNMPAFF.

V is TRBV28 and J is TRBJ1-3, with TRBD1 as a possible D gene (5 bases). The CDR3 has 17 amino acids. The germline V gene has CDR1 MDHEN and CDR2 SYDVKM. The V gene lost 6 bases and the J gene lost 0 bases, with 18 bases spanning the gap. CDR3 protein: CASSSTRDGRSGNTIYF. The CDR3 nucleotides are TGTGCCAGCAGCTCTACCCGGGACGGACGCTCTGGAAACACCATATATTTT.

This sequence joins TRBV28 and TRBJ1-1; unclear D gene. The length of the CDR3 is 11 residues. The germline V gene has CDR1 MDHEN and CDR2 SYDVKM. V was trimmed by 7 bases and J by 1 base, leaving 4 bases between them. DNA for the CDR3: TGTGCCAGCAATCAGAACACTGAAGCTTTCTTT. It is translated as CASNQNTEAFF.

This clone was counted a single time. V usage is TRBV5-5 and J usage is TRBJ2-1; D perhaps matches TRBD1 (5 bases). CDR3 size: 13 residues. The V and J ends lost 2 bases and 6 bases respectively, with 9 bases between them. The germline CDR1 and CDR2 sequences are SGHKS and YYEKEE (reference sequence). CDR3 in amino acids: CASSFYQGNEQFF. CDR3 coding DNA: TGTGCCAGCAGCTTTTATCAGGGCAATGAGCAGTTCTTC.

This clone occurred once. The chain couples TRBV29-1 to TRBJ2-2; no reliable D call. Trimming left V 6 bases short and J 6 bases short, with 8 bases between. The CDR3 sequence is 11 residues long. The V gene's germline CDR1 is SQVTM and CDR2 ANQGSEA. The CDR3 spells CSVPSAGELFF. The CDR3 DNA follows: TGCAGCGTCCCCTCAGCCGGGGAGCTGTTTTTT.

This sequence joins TRBV19 and TRBJ2-7; 9 positions match TRBD1. CDR3 length: 14 amino acids. Germline CDR1 and CDR2: LNHDA and SQIVND (reference sequence). V dropped 6 bases and J dropped 5; count of bases not matched to a gene: 8. CDR3: CASRLTGGRDEQYF. The DNA of the CDR3 is TGTGCCAGTAGATTGACAGGGGGTAGAGACGAGCAGTACTTC. Looking up the rest from reference TRBV19 and TRBJ2-7 gives the full variable domain: DGGITQSPKYLFRKEGQNVTLSCEQNLNHDAMYWYRQDPGQGLRLIYYSQIVNDFQKGDIAEGYSVSREKKESFPLTVTSAQKNPTAFYLCASRLTGGRDEQYFGPGTRLTVT.

This chain uses TRBV28 with TRBJ1-4, with 7 bases aligning to TRBD1. CDR3 length: 13 residues. With 7 bases clipped from V and 6 bases from J, the junction kept 5 bases outside the gene matches. CDR1 MDHEN and CDR2 SYDVKM come from the germline V gene. In DNA, the CDR3 is TGTGCCAGCAAAAGGACAGGCTATGAAAAACTGTTTTTT. Translated: CASKRTGYEKLFF. Supplemented by reference TRBV28 and TRBJ1-4, the full variable domain reads DVKVTQSSRYLVKRTGEKVFLECVQDMDHENMFWYRQDPGLGLRLIYFSYDVKMKEKGDIPEGYSVSREKKERFSLILESASTNQTSMYLCASKRTGYEKLFFGSGTQLSVL.